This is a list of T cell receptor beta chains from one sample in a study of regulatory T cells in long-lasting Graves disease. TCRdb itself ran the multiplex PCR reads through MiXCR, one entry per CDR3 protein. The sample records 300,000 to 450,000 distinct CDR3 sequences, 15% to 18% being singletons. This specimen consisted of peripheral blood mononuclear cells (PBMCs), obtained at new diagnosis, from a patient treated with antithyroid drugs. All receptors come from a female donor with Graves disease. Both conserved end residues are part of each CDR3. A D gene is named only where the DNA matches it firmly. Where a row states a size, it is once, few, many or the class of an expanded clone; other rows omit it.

CDR3 protein: CATSDSRTEGEKLFF
CDR3 DNA: TGTGCCACCAGTGATTCACGGACGGAGGGGGAAAAACTGTTTTTT
J gene: TRBJ1-4
V gene: TRBV24-1
D gene: .
clone size: many

CDR3 protein: CASSLDPGGANTEAFF
CDR3 DNA: TGTGCCAGCAGTTTAGACCCAGGGGGGGCCAACACTGAAGCTTTCTTT
J gene: TRBJ1-1
V gene: TRBV27
D gene: TRBD1
clone size: many

CDR3 protein: CASSPGFYGYTF
CDR3 DNA: TGTGCCAGCAGCCCAGGATTCTATGGCTACACCTTC
J gene: TRBJ1-2
V gene: TRBV12-3/TRBV12-4
D gene: .
clone size: many

CDR3 protein: CSVVGQGARYEQYF
CDR3 DNA: TGCAGCGTTGTGGGACAGGGGGCTCGTTACGAGCAGTACTTC
J gene: TRBJ2-7
V gene: TRBV29-1
D gene: TRBD1
clone size: few

CDR3 protein: CASSLSRSPKEQFF
CDR3 DNA: TGTGCCAGCAGTTTAAGTCGCAGTCCCAAGGAGCAGTTCTTC
J gene: TRBJ2-1
V gene: TRBV6-2/TRBV6-3
D gene: .
clone size: .

CDR3 protein: CASRDSSYNSPLHF
CDR3 DNA: TGTGCCAGCAGGGACAGCTCCTATAATTCACCCCTCCACTTT
J gene: TRBJ1-6
V gene: TRBV28
D gene: .
clone size: many

CDR3 protein: CASSLSGGRARDTQYF
CDR3 DNA: TGTGCCAGCAGTCTCTCCGGGGGCCGGGCGCGGGATACGCAGTATTTT
J gene: TRBJ2-3
V gene: TRBV7-2
D gene: .
clone size: many

CDR3 protein: CASSQEWGTSNTEAFF
CDR3 DNA: TGTGCCAGCAGCCAAGAATGGGGGACCTCGAACACTGAAGCTTTCTTT
J gene: TRBJ1-1
V gene: TRBV3-1
D gene: .
clone size: many

CDR3 protein: CASSLVSGITYEQYF
CDR3 DNA: TGTGCCAGCAGCTTAGTTTCGGGGATCACCTACGAGCAGTACTTC
J gene: TRBJ2-7
V gene: TRBV11-2
D gene: .
clone size: many

CDR3 protein: CASSYTDRVQETQYF
CDR3 DNA: TGTGCCAGCAGTTACACCGACAGGGTTCAAGAGACCCAGTACTTC
J gene: TRBJ2-5
V gene: TRBV6-5
D gene: TRBD1
clone size: many

CDR3 protein: CATARASTYEKLFF
CDR3 DNA: TGTGCCACCGCAAGGGCCTCGACATATGAAAAACTGTTTTTT
J gene: TRBJ1-4
V gene: TRBV27
D gene: .
clone size: many

CDR3 protein: CASSSPSAGTLYEQYF
CDR3 DNA: TGTGCCAGCAGTTCCCCCTCGGCCGGGACTTTGTACGAGCAGTACTTC
J gene: TRBJ2-7
V gene: TRBV27
D gene: .
clone size: .

CDR3 protein: CASSLGYVGQQFF
CDR3 DNA: TGTGCCAGCAGCTTAGGCTATGTGGGACAGCAGTTCTTC
J gene: TRBJ2-1
V gene: TRBV7-2
D gene: .
clone size: few

CDR3 protein: CASIKSILGGEAFF
CDR3 DNA: TGTGCCAGCATCAAATCCATATTAGGGGGTGAAGCTTTCTTT
J gene: TRBJ1-1
V gene: TRBV7-6
D gene: .
clone size: many

CDR3 protein: CASSIEKGTRSVRYNEQFF
CDR3 DNA: TGTGCCAGTAGTATCGAGAAAGGTACGAGATCGGTCCGTTACAATGAGCAGTTCTTC
J gene: TRBJ2-1
V gene: TRBV19
D gene: .
clone size: .

CDR3 protein: CASSVDGTETYEQYF
CDR3 DNA: TGTGCCAGCAGTGTTGATGGGACAGAAACCTACGAGCAGTACTTC
J gene: TRBJ2-7
V gene: TRBV12-3/TRBV12-4
D gene: TRBD1
clone size: many

CDR3 protein: CASARASGLPGELFF
CDR3 DNA: TGTGCTAGTGCTCGGGCGTCGGGGCTGCCCGGGGAGCTGTTTTTT
J gene: TRBJ2-2
V gene: TRBV12-5
D gene: .
clone size: .

CDR3 protein: CASSWALRTYEQFF
CDR3 DNA: TGTGCCAGCAGTTGGGCCCTGCGAACATATGAGCAGTTCTTC
J gene: TRBJ2-1
V gene: TRBV27
D gene: .
clone size: many

CDR3 protein: CASSVEVYDTDTQYF
CDR3 DNA: TGTGCCAGCAGCGTAGAGGTTTATGACACAGATACGCAGTATTTT
J gene: TRBJ2-3
V gene: TRBV9
D gene: .
clone size: few

CDR3 protein: CASSLPLLGQFNTEAFF
CDR3 DNA: TGTGCCAGCAGTCTCCCGCTTTTAGGGCAGTTTAACACTGAAGCTTTCTTT
J gene: TRBJ1-1
V gene: TRBV28
D gene: .
clone size: many

CDR3 protein: CASSSGLAEDSYEQYF
CDR3 DNA: TGTGCCAGCAGCTCTGGACTAGCGGAGGACTCCTACGAGCAGTACTTC
J gene: TRBJ2-7
V gene: TRBV13
D gene: TRBD2
clone size: many

CDR3 protein: CSARPTLAGGLVYEQYF
CDR3 DNA: TGCAGTGCTAGACCCACTCTAGCGGGGGGGCTGGTCTACGAGCAGTACTTC
J gene: TRBJ2-7
V gene: TRBV20-1
D gene: TRBD2
clone size: many

CDR3 protein: CASSWGTGGTEAFF
CDR3 DNA: TGTGCCAGCAGCTGGGGGACAGGGGGCACTGAAGCTTTCTTT
J gene: TRBJ1-1
V gene: TRBV7-2
D gene: TRBD1
clone size: many

CDR3 protein: CASLRGPNTGELFF
CDR3 DNA: TGTGCCAGCCTCCGCGGCCCCAACACCGGGGAGCTGTTTTTT
J gene: TRBJ2-2
V gene: TRBV12-3/TRBV12-4
D gene: .
clone size: many

CDR3 protein: CSARGGQGLSGYTF
CDR3 DNA: TGCAGTGCTAGAGGGGGACAGGGGCTCTCTGGCTACACCTTC
J gene: TRBJ1-2
V gene: TRBV20-1
D gene: TRBD1
clone size: .

CDR3 protein: CASSSLGQGDTGELFF
CDR3 DNA: TGTGCCAGCAGCTCCCTGGGCCAGGGGGACACCGGGGAGCTGTTTTTT
J gene: TRBJ2-2
V gene: TRBV11-3
D gene: TRBD1
clone size: .